A single sample is the source of the 20 T cell receptor beta chains below, sequenced in a study of post-analysis software for immune sequencing data. TCR beta cDNA libraries had unique molecular identifiers. MiXCR, applied by TCRdb to the PCR reads, yields one record per CDR3 protein. The sample yields about 540,000 distinct CDR3 sequences, around a third seen once. Antigens for these TCRs are unknown. Study-level findings and limits: TRBV5-6, TRBV5-1 and TRBV20-1 were among several TRBV segments more frequent in patients than controls.

The specimen was blood. The receptors stem from a girl under 18 with multiple sclerosis.

V and J are TRBV28 and TRBJ1-5; D gene ambiguous. CDR1 is MDHEN, CDR2 SYDVKM, per germline. The CDR3 is made up of 13 amino acids. The ends were cut back, 6 bases at V and 3 bases at J, with 9 bases in the middle. The CDR3 coding sequence is TGTGCCAGCAGCCCCCCCCCCAATCAGCCCCAGCATTTT. This codes for CASSPPPNQPQHF.

The chain joins TRBV5-1 to TRBJ1-1, with 7 positions matching TRBD1. CDR1 is SGHRS, CDR2 YFSETQ, per germline. With 5 bases clipped from V and 7 bases from J, the junction kept 11 bases outside the gene matches. There are 14 residues in the CDR3. CDR3 DNA: TGCGCCAGCAGGGATACAGGGGCCGCGTATGAAGCTTTCTTT. It encodes CASRDTGAAYEAFF.

The chain employs TRBV19 and TRBJ2-7, with 7 bases identical to TRBD1. The length of the CDR3 is 13 residues. The V gene end was trimmed by 6 bases and the J gene end by 3 bases; junction bases not matched to a gene: 5. Germline V gene data show CDR1 as LNHDA and CDR2 as SQIVND (reference sequence). This CDR3 is CASRPTGNYEQYF. The CDR3 DNA follows: TGTGCCAGTAGGCCGACAGGGAACTACGAGCAGTACTTC.

The chain uses TRBV5-1 and TRBJ2-3; no clear D. The V gene's germline CDR1 is SGHRS and CDR2 YFSETQ. V lost 3 bases and J lost 3, with 14 bases in between. This CDR3 has 15 residues. The chain's CDR3 is CASSSGWVGTDTQYF. The CDR3 nucleotides are TGCGCCAGCAGCTCCGGATGGGTAGGGACAGATACGCAGTATTTT.

This clonotype was seen a few times. This chain links TRBV29-1 with TRBJ2-3, with 11 bases fitting TRBD2. J gave up 2 bases and V 4 bases, and 8 bases lay outside the gene matches. The CDR3 covers 16 residues. Germline CDR1 SQVTM, CDR2 ANQGSEA. The CDR3 here is CSVGGLAGGDTDTQYF. The CDR3 region has the DNA TGCAGCGTTGGGGGCTTAGCGGGGGGGGACACAGATACGCAGTATTTT.

The V and J genes are TRBV10-3 and TRBJ2-1; 11 bases are shared with TRBD2. The V gene's germline CDR1 is ENHRY and CDR2 SYGVKD. With 1 base clipped from V and 4 bases from J, the junction kept 0 bases outside the gene matches. CDR3 length: 15 amino acids. CDR3 coding DNA: TGTGCCATCAGTGAGTTAGCGGGGGGGTACAATGAGCAGTTCTTC. This sequence encodes CAISELAGGYNEQFF.

This chain uses TRBV7-6 with TRBJ1-5; no clear D gene. Trimming stripped 2 bases from V and 6 bases from J, with 14 bases between. Germline CDR1 SGHVS, CDR2 FNYEAQ. The length of the CDR3 is 15 residues. The CDR3: CASSLNVAGGQPQHF. The CDR3 DNA follows: TGTGCCAGCAGCTTAAACGTGGCAGGAGGTCAGCCCCAGCATTTT.

To note about this clonotype: No conserved phenylalanine or tryptophan is present at the end of the CDR3, so a read error is the likely explanation. The genes are TRBV7-8 and TRBJ1-1; D gene unclear. Per germline, CDR1 SGHVS and CDR2 FQNEAQ. V lost 5 bases, J lost 0 bases, and 19 bases lay in between. The CDR3 is made up of 17 amino acids. The CDR3 here is CASSPRAMPILNTEAFL. CDR3 bases: TGTGCCAGCAGCCCCCGGGCCATGCCCATCCTGAACACTGAAGCTTTCCTT.

The V gene is TRBV11-2, the J gene TRBJ2-1; perhaps TRBD1 as D (7 bases). This CDR3 spans 15 amino acids. V gave up 4 bases and J gave up 5 bases, with 15 bases separating them. The germline V gene has CDR1 SGHAT and CDR2 FQNNGV. The CDR3 DNA reads TGTGCCAGCAGCTCCCAGGGGGGTTCGAACAATGAGCAGTTCTTC. Encoded protein: CASSSQGGSNNEQFF.

The chain couples TRBV20-1 to TRBJ1-1, with unresolved D. The CDR3 is made up of 12 amino acids. V was shortened by 3 bases and J by 11 bases, with 16 bases between the two germline ends. Looked up from germline, CDR1 is DFQATT and CDR2 is SNEGSKA (reference sequence). The CDR3 is CSARTAEPGAFF. The CDR3 coding sequence is TGCAGTGCTAGGACGGCAGAGCCCGGGGCTTTCTTT.

For the CDR3, the DNA is TGCGCCAGCAGCTTGGCCGGGCCTATGGGCGGAACCTACGAGCAGTACTTC. This encodes CASSLAGPMGGTYEQYF. V usage is TRBV5-1 and J usage is TRBJ2-7, with D uncertain. CDR3 length equals 17 residues. Germline loops: CDR1 SGHRS, CDR2 YFSETQ. V lost 0 bases, J lost 2 bases, and 18 bases lay in between. The whole variable domain, filled in from reference TRBV5-1 and TRBJ2-7, reads KAGVTQTPRYLIKTRGQQVTLSCSPISGHRSVSWYQQTPGQGLQFLFEYFSETQRNKGNFPGRFSGRQFSNSRSEMNVSTLELGDSALYLCASSLAGPMGGTYEQYFGPGTRLTVT.

V and J are TRBV5-6 and TRBJ2-3; D is ambiguous. The germline V gene encodes CDR1 SGHDT and CDR2 YYEEEE. The CDR3 has 14 amino acids. V lost 0 bases, J lost 1 base, and 6 bases lay in between. The CDR3 region has the DNA TGTGCCAGCAGCTTGGATACTTGCACAGATACGCAGTATTTT. Its protein is CASSLDTCTDTQYF.

This clonotype was observed at least ten times. The chain recombines TRBV29-1 with TRBJ2-5; 7 nucleotides line up with TRBD1. CDR1 and CDR2 (germline): SQVTM, ANQGSEA. The CDR3 extends over 13 amino acids. The J segment lost 0 bases and the V segment lost 4 bases, leaving 2 bases of the junction unmatched. CDR3 protein: CSVGQGYQETQYF. CDR3 nucleotide sequence: TGCAGCGTTGGACAGGGATACCAAGAGACCCAGTACTTC.

The chain carries TRBV6-5 and TRBJ1-4; D may be TRBD1 (5 bases). The germline V and J ends were trimmed by 11 bases and 0 bases, with 16 bases remaining between them. Germline V gene sequence: CDR1 MNHEY, CDR2 SVGAGI. The CDR3 spans 15 residues. CDR3 nucleotide sequence: TGTGCCCGCAAGAACGGGGACGCAACTAATGAAAAACTGTTTTTT. As protein: CARKNGDATNEKLFF.

This clonotype was detected ten times or more. The chain has TRBV28 and TRBJ2-4; the match to TRBD1 covers 11 bases. Losses at the gene ends were 2 bases for V and 6 bases for J; bases not matched to a gene: 0. This CDR3 is built from 14 residues. Per germline, CDR1 MDHEN and CDR2 SYDVKM. The CDR3 DNA follows: TGTGCCAGCAGTTTAGGGACAGGGGGAAACATTCAGTACTTC. This encodes CASSLGTGGNIQYF.

This chain connects TRBV12-3 or TRBV12-4 to TRBJ1-1; D perhaps matches TRBD1 (5 bases). V was cut by 6 bases and J by 4 bases, with 12 bases left in between. This CDR3 is 13 amino acids long. CDR3 region: CASRRDLPTEAFF. The CDR3 DNA reads TGTGCCAGCAGAAGGGACTTACCCACTGAAGCTTTCTTT.

The chain joins TRBV6-1 to TRBJ2-3, with 9 bases matching TRBD2. The CDR3 length is 18 residues. V lost 6 bases to trimming and J lost 2 bases; unmatched junction nucleotides: 15. Germline lookup yields CDR1 MNHNS and CDR2 SASEGT. CDR3 loop: CASRPWRGGRAFTDTQYF. The CDR3 nucleotides are TGTGCCAGCAGGCCTTGGCGGGGGGGCCGAGCTTTCACAGATACGCAGTATTTT.

The chain links TRBV15 to TRBJ2-5; D not resolved. Between the trimmed V and J ends, which lost 1 base and 0 bases, there was a span of 9 bases. The CDR3 spans 15 residues. Germline CDR1 reads LNHNV; CDR2 reads YYDKDF (reference sequence). The CDR3 sequence: CATSRAPEYQETQYF. CDR3 in DNA: TGTGCCACCAGCAGAGCCCCTGAGTACCAAGAGACCCAGTACTTC.

The V and J genes are TRBV13 and TRBJ2-5; weak D call: TRBD1 (7 bases). The germline V gene encodes CDR1 PRHDT and CDR2 FYEKMQ (reference sequence). The length of the CDR3 is 14 residues. The V end was cut by 3 bases, the J end by 4 bases, with 12 bases between. CDR3 sequence (DNA): TGTGCCAGCAGCTTGGAGGGGGCCTTAGAGACCCAGTACTTC. Translated, it gives CASSLEGALETQYF.

This clonotype was seen a handful of times. This chain joins TRBV7-3 and TRBJ2-3; no reliable D call. The CDR3 contains 13 residues. Germline CDR1 and CDR2: SGHTA and FQGTGA. The ends were cut back, 1 base at V and 2 bases at J, with 4 bases in the middle. CDR3 amino acids: CASSLIPTDTQYF. As DNA, the CDR3 is TGTGCCAGCAGCTTAATCCCCACAGATACGCAGTATTTT.